The 18 T cell receptor beta chains reported below all come from one sample, sequenced in a study of shared clonotypes between healthy human individuals. Produced via immunoSEQ multiplex PCR; TCRdb's table is partial and in-frame only. In the table there are a few million clones, around nine tenths of which are singletons. Sequencing used naive CD4+ T cells sorted from blood. The subset here: CD45RA+ positively selected. These receptors originate from a young man in good health.

The chain couples TRBV30 to TRBJ1-1; the D gene is possibly TRBD1 (5 bases). There are 12 residues in the CDR3. Germline V CDR1 and CDR2: GTSNPN, SVGIG (reference sequence). V was trimmed by 2 bases and J by 10 bases, leaving 14 bases between them. This CDR3 reads CAWSTGGGRAFF. CDR3 coding DNA: TGTGCCTGGAGTACAGGCGGGGGGAGAGCTTTCTTT. The full variable domain, in which reference TRBV30 and TRBJ1-1 provide the parts outside the CDR3, is SQTIHQWPATLVQPVGSPLSLECTVEGTSNPNLYWYRQAAGRGLQLLFYSVGIGQISSEVPQNLSASRPQDRQFILSSKKLLLSDSGFYLCAWSTGGGRAFFGQGTRLTVV.

The V call is TRBV9, the J call TRBJ2-3, with TRBD1 identical over 7 bases. The junction had 13 bases not matched to a gene; V was cut back by 3 bases and J by 3 bases. Germline CDR1 reads SGDLS; CDR2 reads YYNGEE. This CDR3 has 17 residues. CDR3 amino acids: CASSAPQGLHLTDTQYF. CDR3 in DNA: TGTGCCAGCAGCGCCCCACAGGGGCTTCATCTGACAGATACGCAGTATTTT.

This chain links TRBV9 with TRBJ2-5, with a weak D call TRBD2 (7 bases). V was pared by 1 base and J by 5 bases, with 15 bases between. The length of the CDR3 is 15 residues. Germline CDR1 reads SGDLS; CDR2 reads YYNGEE. CDR3 in DNA: TGTGCCAGCAGCGTAACACCGGGGGGCCGTGAGACCCAGTACTTC. As protein: CASSVTPGGRETQYF.

The V and J genes are TRBV18 and TRBJ1-4; 8 bases are a match to TRBD1. CDR3 length: 13 residues. Germline trimming cut 6 bases from V and 7 bases from J; bases unmatched to any gene: 4. The germline CDR1 and CDR2 sequences are KGHSH and LQKENI. The CDR3, as DNA: TGTGCCAGCTCCCGGGACAGGACTGAAAAACTGTTTTTT. It encodes CASSRDRTEKLFF.

The chain recombines TRBV18 with TRBJ1-6; maybe TRBD1 (6 bases). The CDR3 is 18 amino acids. Germline-derived CDR1 and CDR2 are KGHSH and LQKENI. Trimming removed 6 bases from V and 0 bases from J, with 18 bases in between. CDR3 bases: TGTGCCAGCTCCCTGGTCACCGGACAGAGCTCCTATAATTCACCCCTCCACTTT. It translates to CASSLVTGQSSYNSPLHF.

For the CDR3, the DNA is TGTGCCAGCTCACCACTCGCGACAGGGGGCACTGAAGCTTTCTTT. Its translation: CASSPLATGGTEAFF. The chain is built from TRBV18 and TRBJ1-1; 9 bases are a match to TRBD1. This CDR3 region has 15 residues. CDR1 KGHSH and CDR2 LQKENI come from the germline V gene. J gave up 4 bases and V 1 base, and 4 bases lay outside the gene matches. Full variable domain (missing parts from reference TRBV18 and TRBJ1-1): NAGVMQNPRHLVRRRGQEARLRCSPMKGHSHVYWYRQLPEEGLKFMVYLQKENIIDESGMPKERFSAEFPKEGPSILRIQQVVRGDSAAYFCASSPLATGGTEAFFGQGTRLTVV.

The chain combines TRBV5-4 with TRBJ1-2; no definite D call. The germline V gene encodes CDR1 SGHNT and CDR2 YYREEE (reference sequence). The V end lost 3 bases, the J end lost 8 bases, and 17 bases lay between the germline ends. The CDR3 loop spans 14 amino acids. The CDR3 is CASSYEPERPGYTF. The CDR3 DNA follows: TGTGCCAGCAGCTACGAGCCGGAAAGGCCCGGCTACACCTTC. The whole variable domain, filled in from reference TRBV5-4 and TRBJ1-2, reads ETGVTQSPTHLIKTRGQQVTLRCSSQSGHNTVSWYQQALGQGPQFIFQYYREEENGRGNFPPRFSGLQFPNYSSELNVNALELDDSALYLCASSYEPERPGYTFGSGTRLTVV.

The chain joins TRBV18 to TRBJ2-7; D gene unclear. V lost 4 bases to trimming and J lost 5 bases, with 15 bases between them. The CDR3 totals 14 residues. Germline V gives CDR1 KGHSH, CDR2 LQKENI. CDR3 in DNA: TGTGCCAGCTCACAAGGTGACCCCCGTAACGAGCAGTACTTC. Encoded protein: CASSQGDPRNEQYF.

The chain is built from TRBV6-5 and TRBJ1-1; TRBD1 might be the D (6 bases). The CDR3 covers 15 residues. Germline V gives CDR1 MNHEY, CDR2 SVGAGI. V was shortened by 4 bases and J by 0 bases, with 12 bases between the two germline ends. This chain's CDR3 is CASSSSDRVNTEAFF. The DNA for the CDR3 is TGTGCCAGCAGTTCCTCGGACAGAGTGAACACTGAAGCTTTCTTT.

On this clone itself: The sample holds other DNA sequences that translate to the same CDR3. The chain couples TRBV6-1 to TRBJ2-7, with D unclear. Germline CDR1 reads MNHNS; CDR2 reads SASEGT. The CDR3 loop spans 12 amino acids. V gave up 1 base and J gave up 4 bases, with 5 bases separating them. The CDR3, as DNA: TGTGCCAGCAGTGAAGGAGGATACGAGCAGTACTTC. Its protein is CASSEGGYEQYF.

This chain links TRBV25-1 with TRBJ2-5; the D gene could be TRBD1 or TRBD2 (6 bases each). This CDR3 is built from 17 residues. V was trimmed by 3 bases and J by 4 bases, leaving 21 bases between them. Germline values: CDR1 MGHDK, CDR2 SYGVNS. CDR3: CASSELGTGAGGETQYF. CDR3 sequence (DNA): TGTGCCAGCAGTGAGTTGGGGACGGGGGCCGGTGGAGAGACCCAGTACTTC.

A few counts support this clone. This sequence joins TRBV4-2 and TRBJ1-1; D perhaps matches TRBD1 (6 bases). The CDR3 runs 15 residues. The germline gives CDR1 LGHNA, CDR2 YNFKEQ. Trimming took off 0 bases at V and 5 bases at J, with 13 bases between the two ends. CDR3 protein: CASSQDSTRGTEAFF. DNA for the CDR3: TGTGCCAGCAGCCAAGATTCGACTAGGGGGACTGAAGCTTTCTTT.

The chain recombines TRBV5-1 with TRBJ2-3; TRBD2 matches at 10 bases. Germline V gene lookup returns CDR1 SGHRS and CDR2 YFSETQ. CDR3 size: 17 residues. J gave up 3 bases and V 0 bases, and 7 bases lay outside the gene matches. CDR3: CASSLDLLAGATDTQYF. CDR3 nucleotides: TGCGCCAGCAGCTTGGATCTCCTAGCGGGGGCAACAGATACGCAGTATTTT. The entire variable domain, with the rest obtained from reference TRBV5-1 and TRBJ2-3, is as follows: KAGVTQTPRYLIKTRGQQVTLSCSPISGHRSVSWYQQTPGQGLQFLFEYFSETQRNKGNFPGRFSGRQFSNSRSEMNVSTLELGDSALYLCASSLDLLAGATDTQYFGPGTRLTVL.

The chain links TRBV18 to TRBJ1-5, with unresolved D. The length of the CDR3 is 16 residues. Germline lookup yields CDR1 KGHSH and CDR2 LQKENI. The V and J ends lost 2 bases and 1 base respectively, with 12 bases between them. CDR3 sequence reads: CASSPTAVKSNQPQHF. For the CDR3, the DNA is TGTGCCAGCTCACCAACGGCGGTGAAGAGCAATCAGCCCCAGCATTTT.

This clone has a handful of counts. This chain uses TRBV6-5 with TRBJ1-5, with TRBD1 as a possible D gene (5 bases). Trimming shortened V by 5 bases and J by 2 bases, and 10 bases separated the two germline ends. This CDR3 comprises 14 residues. Germline V gene sequence: CDR1 MNHEY, CDR2 SVGAGI. CDR3 residues: CASSQGGGNQPQHF. CDR3 in DNA: TGTGCCAGCAGTCAAGGAGGGGGCAATCAGCCCCAGCATTTT.

The rearrangement links TRBV7-8 to TRBJ1-5; possible D gene TRBD1, 5 bases. V was cut by 1 base and J by 1 base, with 11 bases left in between. The CDR3 sequence is 16 residues long. Germline V gene sequence: CDR1 SGHVS, CDR2 FQNEAQ. CDR3 bases: TGTGCCAGCAGCTTAGGGGGTAGGGGAAGCAATCAGCCCCAGCATTTT. Protein: CASSLGGRGSNQPQHF.

The chain combines TRBV10-3 with TRBJ2-1, with D maybe TRBD1 (5 bases). Germline values: CDR1 ENHRY, CDR2 SYGVKD. Between the trimmed V and J ends, which lost 1 base and 6 bases, there was a span of 7 bases. The CDR3 covers 13 residues. CDR3 residues: CAISEFTGNEQFF. The CDR3, as DNA: TGTGCCATCAGTGAGTTCACAGGCAATGAGCAGTTCTTC.

Remarks on this clone: This same CDR3 is encoded by further DNA sequences in the sample. The chain carries TRBV5-4 and TRBJ2-5, with a weak D call TRBD2 (6 bases). Germline CDR1 is SGHNT and CDR2 is YYREEE (reference sequence). The CDR3 has 14 amino acids. V lost 1 base to trimming and J lost 1 base, with 8 bases between them. The CDR3 DNA follows: TGTGCCAGCAGCTTGCCCGGGGGCCAAGAGACCCAGTACTTC. Its translation: CASSLPGGQETQYF. Combining the CDR3 with reference TRBV5-4 and TRBJ2-5 gives the whole variable domain ETGVTQSPTHLIKTRGQQVTLRCSSQSGHNTVSWYQQALGQGPQFIFQYYREEENGRGNFPPRFSGLQFPNYSSELNVNALELDDSALYLCASSLPGGQETQYFGPGTRLLVL.